This entry is about one TCR beta chain. Losses at the gene ends were 4 bases for V and 5 bases for J; bases not matched to a gene: 19. The CDR3 is made up of 20 amino acids. Germline V gives CDR1 MDHEN, CDR2 SYDVKM. The data stem from a study of cytomegalovirus exposure and HLA in healthy donors. The PCR contained 60 Vbeta and 13 Jbeta primers. Clones were sequenced by immunoSEQ multiplex PCR, and TCRdb holds only the in-frame ones, with some missing. Listed are 150,000 or so clones; 2% to 2.5% falls within the top ten. This rearrangement joins TRBV28 to TRBJ2-2; TRBD2 matches 10 bases. The material sequenced was PBMCs. The receptor was derived from a man aged 30 to 45 in good health and CMV-seronegative. CDR3 nucleotide sequence: TGTGCCAGCAGTTCGATCGACGGACAGTTTCTAGCGGGAGAGACCGGGGAGCTGTTTTTT. It is translated as CASSSIDGQFLAGETGELFF.